The 12 T cell receptor beta chains below were found in one sample sequenced in a study of pediatric ulcerative colitis. Sequenced by immunoSEQ multiplex PCR; TCRdb stores in-frame clones only, minus some. The table has some 4,500 clones, more than 80% seen once. The sample taken for sequencing was blood. The source is a boy younger than 18 who was a control in a study of pediatric ulcerative colitis.

This clone was seen only once. The rearrangement links TRBV7-3 to TRBJ1-1; 7 bases fit TRBD1. Germline CDR1 SGHTA, CDR2 FQGTGA. The V and J ends lost 5 bases and 8 bases, in that order; junction bases with no gene match: 8. There are 13 residues in the CDR3. This CDR3 reads CASSISGGAEAFF. The DNA of the CDR3 is TGTGCCAGCAGCATCTCAGGGGGGGCGGAAGCTTTCTTT.

This clone was seen just once. The chain recombines TRBV10-3 with TRBJ1-3; D may be TRBD1 (5 bases). Germline loops: CDR1 ENHRY, CDR2 SYGVKD. The CDR3 is 14 residues long. Trimming cost V 0 bases and J 3 bases, with 6 bases left between them. The CDR3 sequence: CAISESRDGNTIYF. In DNA form, the CDR3 reads TGTGCCATCAGTGAGTCCAGGGATGGAAACACCATATATTTT.

The chain couples TRBV6-1 to TRBJ2-5; the D gene is possibly TRBD1 (6 bases). Germline V lookup: CDR1 MNHNS, CDR2 SASEGT. With 4 bases removed from V and 5 bases from J, the gap between germline ends came to 14 bases. The CDR3 has 14 residues. CDR3 nucleotide sequence: TGTGCCAGCAGTGCTCCGGGACATAGGGAGACCCAGTACTTC. Its protein product is CASSAPGHRETQYF.

The V and J genes are TRBV11-2 and TRBJ2-7; D remains unclear. Between the trimmed V and J ends, which lost 1 base and 2 bases, there was a span of 6 bases. This CDR3 region has 13 residues. Germline V gene sequence: CDR1 SGHAT, CDR2 FQNNGV. The CDR3 DNA reads as TGTGCCAGCAGCTTAGGGACCCCCTACGAGCAGTACGTC. Translated, it gives CASSLGTPYEQYV.

Only one count was recorded for this clone. The gene calls are TRBV10-3 and TRBJ2-1; D possibly uses TRBD1 or TRBD2 (5 bases each). The CDR3 spans 18 residues. Germline assignment: CDR1 ENHRY and CDR2 SYGVKD. The V gene lost 0 bases and the J gene lost 0 bases, with 15 bases spanning the gap. CDR3 region: CAISESRGIRSSYNEQFF. CDR3 DNA: TGTGCCATCAGTGAGTCGAGGGGTATACGGAGCTCCTACAATGAGCAGTTCTTC.

This rearrangement joins TRBV19 to TRBJ2-7; 9 bases agree with TRBD1. Per germline, CDR1 LNHDA and CDR2 SQIVND (reference sequence). V lost 4 bases, J lost 6 bases, and 7 bases stayed unmatched. CDR3 length equals 14 residues. The CDR3 sequence is CASSRGQGEGEQYV. In nucleotides, the CDR3 is TGTGCCAGTAGTAGGGGACAGGGAGAGGGCGAGCAGTACGTC.

The gene calls are TRBV15 and TRBJ2-5; D not resolved. TRBJ2-7 explains the end of the DNA better; the J call may be wrong. The V gene's germline CDR1 is LNHNV and CDR2 YYDKDF (reference sequence). CDR3 length: 16 amino acids. The CDR3 DNA reads as TGTGCCACCAGCAGAAACTACCCCTCGGCTCCCCACGAGCAGTACTTC. Translated: CATSRNYPSAPHEQYF.

The chain couples TRBV5-4 to TRBJ2-1, with TRBD2 matching 12 bases. Germline V lookup: CDR1 SGHNT, CDR2 YYREEE (reference sequence). Trimming cost V 0 bases and J 6 bases; bases outside gene matches: 1. CDR3 size: 15 residues. The CDR3 is CASSLGLAGVNEQFF. CDR3 nucleotide sequence: TGTGCCAGCAGCTTGGGACTAGCGGGAGTCAATGAGCAGTTCTTC.

This chain uses TRBV7-8 with TRBJ1-5, with D tentatively TRBD1 (5 bases). This CDR3 spans 18 amino acids. Germline V gene lookup returns CDR1 SGHVS and CDR2 FQNEAQ. Trimming removed 5 bases from V and 0 bases from J, with 20 bases in between. CDR3 nucleotides: TGTGCCAGCAGCCCCCGGGCCAGGGCCTCCTATAGCAATCAGCCCCAGCATTTT. It yields the protein CASSPRARASYSNQPQHF.

The rearrangement uses TRBV5-1 and TRBJ2-5; D perhaps matches TRBD2 (5 bases). The CDR3 consists of 15 residues. V was cut by 3 bases and J by 1 base, with 13 bases left in between. CDR1 is SGHRS and CDR2 is YFSETQ in the germline V gene. CDR3 sequence reads: CASSSADGGQETQYF. CDR3 in DNA: TGCGCCAGCAGCTCGGCGGACGGAGGCCAAGAGACCCAGTACTTC.

This clone occurred once. The rearrangement joins TRBV10-3 to TRBJ1-4, with D hard to call. CDR1 and CDR2 from the germline V gene are ENHRY and SYGVKD. This CDR3 region has 15 residues. V was shortened by 4 bases and J by 3 bases, with 12 bases between the two germline ends. The CDR3 sequence: CAISGRGLPNEKLFF. In DNA form, the CDR3 reads TGTGCCATCAGTGGCCGCGGTCTCCCTAATGAAAAACTGTTTTTT.

The rearrangement links TRBV5-1 to TRBJ2-6; D is unclear. V was pared by 0 bases and J by 1 base, with 5 bases between. Germline V gives CDR1 SGHRS, CDR2 YFSETQ. The CDR3 spans 15 residues. The CDR3 reads CASSLGGSGANVLTF. CDR3 coding DNA: TGCGCCAGCAGCTTGGGAGGATCTGGGGCCAACGTCCTGACTTTC.